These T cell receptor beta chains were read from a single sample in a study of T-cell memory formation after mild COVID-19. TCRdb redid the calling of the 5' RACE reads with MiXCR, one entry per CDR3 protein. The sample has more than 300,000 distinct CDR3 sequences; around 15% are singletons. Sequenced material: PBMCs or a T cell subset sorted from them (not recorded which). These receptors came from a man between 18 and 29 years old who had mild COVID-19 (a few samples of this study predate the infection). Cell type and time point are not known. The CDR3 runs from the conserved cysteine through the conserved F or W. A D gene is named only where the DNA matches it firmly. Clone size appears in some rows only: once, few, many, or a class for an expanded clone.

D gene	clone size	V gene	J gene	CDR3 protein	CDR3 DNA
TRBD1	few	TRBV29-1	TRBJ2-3	CSVVDRDGTDTQYF	TGCAGCGTTGTTGACAGGGATGGCACAGATACGCAGTATTTT
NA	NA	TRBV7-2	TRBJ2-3	CASSLVSGASGTDTQYF	TGTGCCAGCAGCTTAGTCTCGGGGGCCTCTGGCACAGATACGCAGTATTTT
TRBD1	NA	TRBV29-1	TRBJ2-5	CSVGDRGQETQYF	TGCAGCGTGGGGGACAGGGGTCAAGAGACCCAGTACTTC
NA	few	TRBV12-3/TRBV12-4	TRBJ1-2	CASSPGPVYGYTF	TGTGCCAGCAGCCCGGGACCAGTTTATGGCTACACCTTC
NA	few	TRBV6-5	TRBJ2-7	CASSYRAASGSYEQYF	TGTGCCAGCAGTTATCGGGCCGCTTCGGGGTCCTACGAGCAGTACTTC
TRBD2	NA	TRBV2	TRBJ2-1	CASTSGAGRYEQFF	TGTGCCAGCACTTCAGGAGCGGGGCGGTATGAGCAGTTCTTC
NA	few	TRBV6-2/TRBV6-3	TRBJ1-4	CASSYSITSTNEKLFF	TGTGCCAGCAGTTACTCGATTACGTCAACTAATGAAAAACTGTTTTTT
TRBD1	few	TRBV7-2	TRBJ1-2	CASSLLVDRGRGYTF	TGTGCCAGCAGCTTATTGGTTGACAGGGGGAGAGGCTACACCTTC
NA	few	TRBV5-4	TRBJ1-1	CASSSSGRINTEAFF	TGTGCCAGCAGCAGCTCCGGGCGGATCAACACTGAAGCTTTCTTT
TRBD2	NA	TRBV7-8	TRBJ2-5	CASSSRTSGGAVETQYF	TGTGCCAGCAGCTCCAGGACTAGCGGGGGGGCAGTCGAGACCCAGTACTTC
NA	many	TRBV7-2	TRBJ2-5	CASSLAPETQYF	TGTGCCAGCAGCTTAGCGCCGGAGACCCAGTACTTC
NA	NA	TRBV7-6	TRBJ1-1	CASSLDRRGLQEAFF	TGTGCCAGCAGCTTAGATCGCCGGGGCCTACAAGAAGCTTTCTTT
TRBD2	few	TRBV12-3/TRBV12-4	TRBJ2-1	CASSLNVRTSGDEQFF	TGTGCCAGCAGTTTAAATGTTAGGACTAGCGGCGATGAGCAGTTCTTC
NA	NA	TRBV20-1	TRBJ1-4	CSAIEGRNNEKLFF	TGCAGTGCCATAGAGGGCAGGAATAATGAAAAACTGTTTTTT
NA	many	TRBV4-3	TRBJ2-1	CASSQDIRVNEQFF	TGCGCCAGCAGCCAAGATATAAGGGTAAATGAGCAGTTCTTC
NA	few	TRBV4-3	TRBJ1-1	CASSQSTKGEAFF	TGCGCCAGCAGCCAGAGTACAAAGGGTGAAGCTTTCTTT
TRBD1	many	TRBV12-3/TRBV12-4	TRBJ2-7	CASLWTGAYEQYF	TGTGCCAGCCTTTGGACAGGGGCCTACGAGCAGTACTTC
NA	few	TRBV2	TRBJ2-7	CASARSYEQYF	TGTGCCAGCGCCCGCTCCTACGAGCAGTACTTC
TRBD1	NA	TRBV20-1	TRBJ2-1	CSAASGTGVNEQFF	TGCAGTGCCGCAAGCGGGACAGGGGTCAATGAGCAGTTCTTC
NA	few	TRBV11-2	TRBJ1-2	CASSLEVQPYGYTF	TGTGCCAGCAGCTTAGAGGTGCAGCCCTATGGCTACACCTTC
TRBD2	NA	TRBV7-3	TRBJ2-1	CASSSSAGVRNEQFF	TGTGCCAGCTCGTCGAGCGCGGGGGTTAGGAATGAGCAGTTCTTC
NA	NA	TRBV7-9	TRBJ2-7	CASSRGLRPEQYF	TGTGCCAGCAGTCGCGGTTTGAGGCCCGAGCAGTACTTC
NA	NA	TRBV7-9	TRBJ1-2	CASSRDFGYGYTF	TGTGCCAGCAGCCGGGACTTTGGGTATGGCTACACCTTC
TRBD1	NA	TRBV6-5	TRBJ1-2	CASSLFRRGPSYGYTF	TGTGCCAGCAGCCTCTTTCGCAGGGGGCCTAGCTATGGCTACACCTTC
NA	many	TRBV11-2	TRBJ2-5	CASSQPAAGETQYF	TGTGCCAGCAGCCAACCGGCAGCGGGAGAGACCCAGTACTTC
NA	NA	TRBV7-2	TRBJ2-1	CASGRGGSYNEQFF	TGTGCCAGCGGCAGGGGTGGTTCCTACAATGAGCAGTTCTTC
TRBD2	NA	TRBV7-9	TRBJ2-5	CASSSLKPPGSGGETQYF	TGTGCCAGCAGCTCCCTAAAACCTCCCGGTTCGGGAGGGGAGACCCAGTACTTC
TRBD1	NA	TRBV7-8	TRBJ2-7	CASTPTGGIYEQYF	TGTGCCAGTACACCGACAGGGGGTATCTACGAGCAGTACTTC
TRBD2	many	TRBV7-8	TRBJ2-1	CASSWEVAGGSPNEQFF	TGTGCCAGCAGCTGGGAGGTAGCGGGGGGTAGTCCCAATGAGCAGTTCTTC
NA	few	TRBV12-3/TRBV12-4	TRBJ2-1	CASSHTGYNEQFF	TGTGCCAGCAGCCACACAGGGTACAATGAGCAGTTCTTC
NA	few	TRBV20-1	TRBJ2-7	CSARDPGIVYEQYF	TGCAGTGCTAGAGATCCCGGGATCGTCTACGAGCAGTACTTC
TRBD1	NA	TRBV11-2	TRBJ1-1	CASSPPGTGWDLAFF	TGTGCCAGCAGCCCCCCCGGGACAGGGTGGGATTTAGCTTTCTTT
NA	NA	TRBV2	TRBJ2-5	CASATEGLKRVAQETQYF	TGTGCCAGCGCCACCGAGGGTCTTAAAAGGGTAGCACAAGAGACCCAGTACTTC
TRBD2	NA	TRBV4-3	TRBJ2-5	CASSQFGLAGGQETQYF	TGCGCCAGCAGCCAGTTCGGACTAGCGGGGGGGCAAGAGACCCAGTACTTC
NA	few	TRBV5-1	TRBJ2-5	CASSFRGPSRETQYF	TGCGCCAGCAGCTTTCGAGGCCCCTCGCGGGAGACCCAGTACTTC
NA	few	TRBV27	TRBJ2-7	CASSPRYLLISEQYF	TGTGCCAGCAGCCCACGATATCTCCTTATCTCCGAGCAGTACTTC
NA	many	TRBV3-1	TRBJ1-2	CASSQGRGVEYGYTF	TGTGCCAGCAGCCAAGGCCGGGGGGTGGAGTATGGCTACACCTTC
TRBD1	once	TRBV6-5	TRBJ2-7	CASRAGDRGQYF	TGTGCCAGCAGGGCTGGGGACAGGGGACAGTACTTC
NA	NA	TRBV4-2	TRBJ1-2	CASSHLRQSDYGYTF	TGTGCCAGCAGCCACCTAAGACAGTCGGACTATGGCTACACCTTC
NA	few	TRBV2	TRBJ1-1	CASSVRKGTNTEAFF	TGTGCCAGCAGTGTACGAAAAGGAACGAACACTGAAGCTTTCTTT
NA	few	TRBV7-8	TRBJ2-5	CASSLASGSGGETQYF	TGTGCCAGCAGCTTAGCGAGTGGGTCTGGGGGAGAGACCCAGTACTTC
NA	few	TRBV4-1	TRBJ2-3	CASSQASTGSTDTQYF	TGCGCCAGCAGCCAAGCCTCGACAGGTAGCACAGATACGCAGTATTTT
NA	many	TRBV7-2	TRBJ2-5	CASSVGIQETQYF	TGTGCCAGCAGCGTCGGGATTCAAGAGACCCAGTACTTC
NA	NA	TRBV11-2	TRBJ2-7	CASRLAATDYEQYF	TGTGCCAGCAGATTAGCTGCGACAGACTACGAGCAGTACTTC
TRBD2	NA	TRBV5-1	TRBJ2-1	CASGRTSGSYNEQFF	TGCGCCAGCGGGAGGACTAGCGGCTCCTACAATGAGCAGTTCTTC